This TCR beta chain is from a study of blood T cell repertoires in COVID-19. About the study: Samples came from the United States, Italy and Spain, spanning acute and convalescent COVID-19. T cells, B-cell-depleted T cells, or PBMCs supplied cDNA or gDNA.

This clone has just a few counts. As originally analysed: Amplification from reference gene primers served as the basis for estimated nucleated cell counts. Profiled with immunoSEQ multiplex PCR; TCRdb holds only in-frame clones, not every one. V and J calls and clone size are given by that table; D and trimming were obtained from the DNA. This sample yields 8,500 to 10,000 clones, of which around 92% are seen a single time; approximately 4% belongs to the top ten. Source material: peripheral blood. The receptor was isolated from a woman in her forties or fifties with active COVID-19.

CDR3 bases: TGTGCCAGCAGCTTTAGCGGGTCTAGCACAGATACGCAGTATTTT. It is translated as CASSFSGSSTDTQYF. The chain couples TRBV11-2 to TRBJ2-3; 7 positions match TRBD2. The trim removed 3 bases at V and 0 bases at J, leaving 3 bases unmatched. The CDR3 spans 15 residues. Germline assignment: CDR1 SGHAT and CDR2 FQNNGV.